These 8 T cell receptor beta chains came from one sample sequenced in a study of OX40 agonist ivuxolimab in advanced cancers. Sequencing was performed with immunoSEQ multiplex PCR; in TCRdb, only in-frame clones are kept and a portion is missing. The sample has some 68,000 clones; 65% to 90% are singletons. The source was CD4+ or CD8+ T cells sorted from blood, collected in a trial of the OX40 agonist ivuxolimab. All receptors come from an adult with an advanced solid tumor such as melanoma, head and neck, liver or kidney cancer.

This chain connects TRBV7-9 to TRBJ1-1; D is uncertain. The ends were cut back, 5 bases at V and 6 bases at J, with 13 bases in the middle. This CDR3 is built from 13 residues. Per germline, CDR1 SEHNR and CDR2 FQNEAQ (reference sequence). The CDR3 bases are TGTGCCAGCAGCGATCGTACCCGCGCTGAAGCTTTCTTT. It codes for CASSDRTRAEAFF. Drawing the rest from reference TRBV7-9 and TRBJ1-1, the complete variable domain is DTGVSQNPRHKITKRGQNVTFRCDPISEHNRLYWYRQTLGQGPEFLTYFQNEAQLEKSRLLSDRFSAERPKGSFSTLEIQRTEQGDSAMYLCASSDRTRAEAFFGQGTRLTVV.

The rearrangement uses TRBV6-6 and TRBJ1-2; 8 bases line up with TRBD1. Germline loops: CDR1 MNHNY, CDR2 SVGAGI (reference sequence). Trimming removed 6 bases from V and 8 bases from J; junction bases left unmatched: 5. The CDR3 runs 12 residues. The CDR3 loop is CASRRTGTGYTF. CDR3 nucleotides: TGTGCCAGCAGGAGGACAGGGACCGGCTACACCTTC.

The genes are TRBV4-2 and TRBJ1-1; D call uncertain. This CDR3 region has 19 residues. V was cut by 1 base and J by 0 bases, with 21 bases left in between. Per germline, CDR1 LGHNA and CDR2 YNFKEQ. The chain's CDR3 is CASSQGTRLVRIMNTEAFF. Written as DNA, the CDR3 is TGTGCCAGCAGCCAAGGGACGAGGTTGGTCCGCATAATGAACACTGAAGCTTTCTTT.

This chain uses TRBV16 with TRBJ1-2; a weak D match, TRBD1 (6 bases). From germline, CDR1 is KGHSY and CDR2 FQNENV. Trimming stripped 3 bases from V and 6 bases from J, with 11 bases between. The CDR3 extends over 13 amino acids. CDR3: CASSQTRQDGYTF. The CDR3, as DNA: TGTGCCAGCAGCCAGACCCGACAGGATGGCTACACCTTC.

The rearrangement uses TRBV5-1 and TRBJ2-1, with D possibly being TRBD1 or TRBD2 (5 bases each). Trimming shortened V by 4 bases and J by 3 bases, and 11 bases separated the two germline ends. The germline gives CDR1 SGHRS, CDR2 YFSETQ. The CDR3 contains 14 residues. CDR3 amino acids: CASSPWDHYNEQFF. CDR3 DNA: TGCGCCAGCAGCCCCTGGGACCACTACAATGAGCAGTTCTTC.

The chain joins TRBV30 to TRBJ1-1; D may be TRBD1 (6 bases). Germline V CDR1 and CDR2: GTSNPN, SVGIG (reference sequence). V lost 5 bases, J lost 4 bases, and 14 bases lay in between. There are 13 residues in the CDR3. The CDR3 DNA is TGTGCCTGGCAGGCCAGAGGGGGCACTGAAGCTTTCTTT. Translated, it gives CAWQARGGTEAFF.

The chain has TRBV5-1 and TRBJ2-7, with D tentatively TRBD1 (5 bases). V shed 4 bases and J shed 0 bases, with 14 bases lying between them. The CDR3 extends over 15 amino acids. The germline gives CDR1 SGHRS, CDR2 YFSETQ. The CDR3 DNA sequence: TGCGCCAGCAGCGAGGACCCGACAGCCTCCTACGAGCAGTACTTC. Translated, it gives CASSEDPTASYEQYF.

This clone has a single count. J is TRBJ2-7 and V is TRBV6-5; maybe TRBD1 (5 bases). Germline CDR1 reads MNHEY; CDR2 reads SVGAGI. The CDR3 contains 13 residues. V lost 0 bases and J 8 bases, leaving 11 bases between the germline ends. The CDR3 reads CASSYSKGVQQYF. The CDR3 DNA reads TGTGCCAGCAGTTACTCGAAAGGGGTGCAGCAGTACTTC.